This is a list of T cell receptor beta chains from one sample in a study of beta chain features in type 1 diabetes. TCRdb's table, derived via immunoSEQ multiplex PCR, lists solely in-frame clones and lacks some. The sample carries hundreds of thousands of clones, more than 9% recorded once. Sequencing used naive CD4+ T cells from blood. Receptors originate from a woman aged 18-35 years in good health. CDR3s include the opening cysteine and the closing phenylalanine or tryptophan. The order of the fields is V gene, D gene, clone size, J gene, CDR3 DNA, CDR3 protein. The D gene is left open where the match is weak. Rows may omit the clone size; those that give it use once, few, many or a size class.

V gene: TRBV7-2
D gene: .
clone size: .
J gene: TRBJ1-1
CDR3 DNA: TGTGCCAGCAGCTTAGGTTACAGGGTGAACACTGAAGCTTTCTTT
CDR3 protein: CASSLGYRVNTEAFF

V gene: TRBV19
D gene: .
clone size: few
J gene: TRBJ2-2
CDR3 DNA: TGTGCCAGTAGATACAGGGCCCCGAACACCGGGGAGCTGTTTTTT
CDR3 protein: CASRYRAPNTGELFF

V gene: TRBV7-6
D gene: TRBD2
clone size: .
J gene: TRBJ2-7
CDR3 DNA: TGTGCCAGCAGCGGACTAGCGGACGAGCAGTACTTC
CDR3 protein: CASSGLADEQYF

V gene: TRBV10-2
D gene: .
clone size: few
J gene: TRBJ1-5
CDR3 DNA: TGCGCCAGCAGTCCTAAGATCGCGAATCAGCCCCAGCATTTT
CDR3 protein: CASSPKIANQPQHF

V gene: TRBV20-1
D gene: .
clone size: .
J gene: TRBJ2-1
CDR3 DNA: TGCAGTGCCAGGCTGGCGAATGAGCAGTTCTTC
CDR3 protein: CSARLANEQFF

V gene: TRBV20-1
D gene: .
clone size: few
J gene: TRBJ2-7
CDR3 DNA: TGCAGTGCTTCCAGGGTAGACGAGCAGTACTTC
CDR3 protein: CSASRVDEQYF

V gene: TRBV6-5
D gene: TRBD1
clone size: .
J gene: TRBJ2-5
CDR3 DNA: TGTGCCACATCCGGGACAGGGGGCGTTGAGACCCAGTACTTC
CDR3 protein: CATSGTGGVETQYF

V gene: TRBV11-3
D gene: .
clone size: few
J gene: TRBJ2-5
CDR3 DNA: TGTGCCAGCAGCCCACTCACAGGACCTCAAGAGACCCAGTACTTC
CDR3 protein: CASSPLTGPQETQYF

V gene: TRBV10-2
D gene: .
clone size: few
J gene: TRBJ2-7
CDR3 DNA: TGCGCCAGCCAACAGGGAGTCTACGAGCAGTACTTC
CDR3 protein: CASQQGVYEQYF

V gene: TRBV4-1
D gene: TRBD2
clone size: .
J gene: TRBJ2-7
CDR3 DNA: TGCGCCAGCAGCCAAAATTTAGCGGGAGCTCTCGAGCAGTACTTC
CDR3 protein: CASSQNLAGALEQYF

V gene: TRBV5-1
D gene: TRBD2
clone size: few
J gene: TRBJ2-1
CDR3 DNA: TGCGCCAGCAGCTTGGATCTAGCGGGAGCGGGTGAGCAGTTCTTC
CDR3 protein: CASSLDLAGAGEQFF

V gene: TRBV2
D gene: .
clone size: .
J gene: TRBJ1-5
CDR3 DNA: TGTGCCAGCAGTGAAGAGACAGGCCAGCCCCAGCATTTT
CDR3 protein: CASSEETGQPQHF

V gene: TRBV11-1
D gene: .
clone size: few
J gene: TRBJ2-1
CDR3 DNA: TGTGCCAGCAGCTTAGGCCACAGTGGGTTGAATGAGCAGTTCTTC
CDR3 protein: CASSLGHSGLNEQFF

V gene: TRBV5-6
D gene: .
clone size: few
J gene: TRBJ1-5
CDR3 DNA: TGTGCCAGCAGCTCCAAGCCCTCGAATCAGCCCCAGCATTTT
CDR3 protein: CASSSKPSNQPQHF

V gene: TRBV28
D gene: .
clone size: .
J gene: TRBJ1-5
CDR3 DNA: TGTGCCAGCAGCTCCCACTCAGGGGAAAGCCAGCCCCAGCATTTT
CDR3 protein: CASSSHSGESQPQHF

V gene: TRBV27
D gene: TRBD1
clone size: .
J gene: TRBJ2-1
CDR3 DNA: TGTGCCAGCAGCCTCGCGGGGACAGGGGGGTACAATGAGCAGTTCTTC
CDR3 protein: CASSLAGTGGYNEQFF

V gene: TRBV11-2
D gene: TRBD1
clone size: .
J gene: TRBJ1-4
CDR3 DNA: TGTGCCAGCAGCACGCAGACAGGGATAAGGGAAAAACTGTTTTTT
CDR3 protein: CASSTQTGIREKLFF

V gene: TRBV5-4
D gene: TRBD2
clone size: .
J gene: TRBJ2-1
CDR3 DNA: TGTGCCAGCAGCTTGGGGGCTAGCGGGGACTACAATGAGCAGTTCTTC
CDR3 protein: CASSLGASGDYNEQFF

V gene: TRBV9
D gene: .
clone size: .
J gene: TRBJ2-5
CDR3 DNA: TGTGCCAGCAGCGCTCAAAACAGGGAAGTCCAAGAGACCCAGTACTTC
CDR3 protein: CASSAQNREVQETQYF

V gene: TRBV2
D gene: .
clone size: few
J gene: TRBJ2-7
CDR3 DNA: TGTGCCAGCAGTGGGCGGGAAGGACAGGCCCACGAGCAGTACTTC
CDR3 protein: CASSGREGQAHEQYF

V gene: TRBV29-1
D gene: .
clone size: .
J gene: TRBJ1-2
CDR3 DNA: TGCAGCGTTGTTAGGGCTAGCGGCTACACCTTC
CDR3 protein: CSVVRASGYTF

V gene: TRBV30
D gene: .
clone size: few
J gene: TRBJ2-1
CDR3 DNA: TGTGCCTGGAGTGTATTAGTGGTGGCGGGTGAGCAGTTCTTC
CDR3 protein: CAWSVLVVAGEQFF

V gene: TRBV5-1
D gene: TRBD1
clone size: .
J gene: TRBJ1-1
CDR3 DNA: TGCGCCAGCAGCTTGGGCGACAGGGCTCGAGGCACTGAAGCTTTCTTT
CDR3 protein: CASSLGDRARGTEAFF

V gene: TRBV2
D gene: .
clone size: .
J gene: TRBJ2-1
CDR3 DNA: TGTGCCAGCAGTGCGGCACCCCCAAGATCCCTAGAGATCTTC
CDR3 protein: CASSAAPPRSLEIF

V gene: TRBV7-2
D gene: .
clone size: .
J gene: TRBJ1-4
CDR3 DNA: TGTGCCAGCAGCTTTGCAGGAGGCGAAAAACTGTTTTTT
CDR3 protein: CASSFAGGEKLFF

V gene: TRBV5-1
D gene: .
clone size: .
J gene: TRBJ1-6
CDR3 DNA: TGCGCCAGCAGCTTGGACCAGGGTGGCTCACCCCTCCACTTT
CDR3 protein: CASSLDQGGSPLHF

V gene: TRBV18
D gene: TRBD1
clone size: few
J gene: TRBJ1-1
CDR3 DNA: TGTGCCAGCTCCTTAAGCGGGACAGGGGGTGGCACTGAAGCTTTCTTT
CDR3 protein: CASSLSGTGGGTEAFF

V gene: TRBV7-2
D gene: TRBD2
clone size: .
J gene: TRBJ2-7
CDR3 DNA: TGTGCCAGCAGCGTGGGACTAGTAGACTACGAGCAGTACTTC
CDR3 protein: CASSVGLVDYEQYF